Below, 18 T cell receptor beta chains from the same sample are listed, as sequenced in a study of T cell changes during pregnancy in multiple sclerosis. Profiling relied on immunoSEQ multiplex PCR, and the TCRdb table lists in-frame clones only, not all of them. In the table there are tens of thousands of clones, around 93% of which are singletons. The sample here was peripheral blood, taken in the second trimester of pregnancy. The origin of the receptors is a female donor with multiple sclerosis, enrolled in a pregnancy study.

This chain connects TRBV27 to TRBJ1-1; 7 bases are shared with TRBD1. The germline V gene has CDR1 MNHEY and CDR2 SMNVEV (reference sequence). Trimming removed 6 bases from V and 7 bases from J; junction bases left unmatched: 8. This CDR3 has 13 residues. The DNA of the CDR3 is TGTGCCAGCAGCCAGGGGGTAAAGGGTGAAGCTTTCTTT. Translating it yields CASSQGVKGEAFF.

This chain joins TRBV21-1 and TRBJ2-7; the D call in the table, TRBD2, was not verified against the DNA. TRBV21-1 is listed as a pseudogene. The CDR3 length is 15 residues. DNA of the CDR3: TGTGCCAGCAGCAAAACCCCTTGCGGGGGGTACGAGCAGTACTTC. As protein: CASSKTPCGGYEQYF.

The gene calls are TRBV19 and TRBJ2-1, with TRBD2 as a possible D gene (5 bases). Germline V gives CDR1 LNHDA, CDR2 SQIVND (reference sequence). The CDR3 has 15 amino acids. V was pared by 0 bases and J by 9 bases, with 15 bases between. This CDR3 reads CASSIELGDLIEQFF. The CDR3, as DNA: TGTGCCAGTAGTATAGAGCTCGGGGATTTGATTGAGCAGTTCTTC.

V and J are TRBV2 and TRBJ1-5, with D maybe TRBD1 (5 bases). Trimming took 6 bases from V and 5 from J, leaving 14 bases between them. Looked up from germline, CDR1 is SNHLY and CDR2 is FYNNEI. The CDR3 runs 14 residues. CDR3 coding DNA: TGTGCCAGCAGAGGTCGGGGGGTCGATCAGCCCCAGCATTTT. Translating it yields CASRGRGVDQPQHF.

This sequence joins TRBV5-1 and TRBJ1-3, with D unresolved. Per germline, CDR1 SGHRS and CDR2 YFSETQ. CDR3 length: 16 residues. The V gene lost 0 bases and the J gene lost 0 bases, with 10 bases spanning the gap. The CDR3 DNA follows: TGCGCCAGCAGCTTGGGGACGGGGAGCTCTGGAAACACCATATATTTT. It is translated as CASSLGTGSSGNTIYF.

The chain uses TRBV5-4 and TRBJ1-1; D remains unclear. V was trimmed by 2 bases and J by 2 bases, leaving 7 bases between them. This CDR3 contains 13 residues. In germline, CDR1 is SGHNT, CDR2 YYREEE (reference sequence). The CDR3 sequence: CASSFGFNTEAFF. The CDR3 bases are TGTGCCAGCAGCTTCGGGTTTAACACTGAAGCTTTCTTT.

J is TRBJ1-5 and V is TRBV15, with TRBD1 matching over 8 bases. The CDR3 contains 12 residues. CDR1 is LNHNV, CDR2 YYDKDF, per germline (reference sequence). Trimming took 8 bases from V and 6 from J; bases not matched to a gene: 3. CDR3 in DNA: TGTGCCACCGCAGGGGGCGGTCAGCCCCAGCATTTT. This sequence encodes CATAGGGQPQHF.

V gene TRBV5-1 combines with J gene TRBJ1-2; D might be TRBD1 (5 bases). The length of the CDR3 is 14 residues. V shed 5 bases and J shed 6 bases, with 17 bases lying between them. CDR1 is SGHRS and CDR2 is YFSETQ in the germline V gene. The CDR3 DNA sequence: TGCGCCAGCAGGGCGAGTCAGGGATCGGATGGCTACACCTTC. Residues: CASRASQGSDGYTF.

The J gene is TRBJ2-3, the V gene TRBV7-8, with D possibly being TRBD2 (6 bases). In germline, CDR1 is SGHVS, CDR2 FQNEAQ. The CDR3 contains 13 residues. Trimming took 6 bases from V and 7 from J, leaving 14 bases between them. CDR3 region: CASSLGGGNTQYF. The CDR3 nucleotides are TGTGCCAGCAGTTTGGGTGGGGGGAATACGCAGTATTTT.

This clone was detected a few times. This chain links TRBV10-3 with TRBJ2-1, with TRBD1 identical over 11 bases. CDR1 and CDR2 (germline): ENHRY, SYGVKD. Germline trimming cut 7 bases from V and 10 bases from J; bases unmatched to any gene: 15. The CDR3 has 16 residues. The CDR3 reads CAIKLGQGVGSGEQFF. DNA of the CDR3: TGTGCCATCAAATTGGGACAGGGGGTAGGATCAGGGGAGCAGTTCTTC.

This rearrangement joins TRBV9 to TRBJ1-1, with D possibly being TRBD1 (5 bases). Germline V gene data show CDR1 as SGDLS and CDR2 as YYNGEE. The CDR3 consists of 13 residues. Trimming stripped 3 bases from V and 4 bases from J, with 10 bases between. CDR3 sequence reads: CASSADSSTEAFF. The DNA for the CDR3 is TGTGCCAGCAGCGCTGACAGTTCCACTGAAGCTTTCTTT.

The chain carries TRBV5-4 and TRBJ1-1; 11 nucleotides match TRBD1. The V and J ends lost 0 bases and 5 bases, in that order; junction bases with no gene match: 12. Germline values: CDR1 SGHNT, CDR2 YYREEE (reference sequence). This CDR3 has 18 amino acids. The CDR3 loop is CASSLASDRGRVRTEAFF. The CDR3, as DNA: TGTGCCAGCAGCTTGGCCTCGGACAGGGGGCGCGTTCGAACTGAAGCTTTCTTT. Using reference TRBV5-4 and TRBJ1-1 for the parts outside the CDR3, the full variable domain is ETGVTQSPTHLIKTRGQQVTLRCSSQSGHNTVSWYQQALGQGPQFIFQYYREEENGRGNFPPRFSGLQFPNYSSELNVNALELDDSALYLCASSLASDRGRVRTEAFFGQGTRLTVV.

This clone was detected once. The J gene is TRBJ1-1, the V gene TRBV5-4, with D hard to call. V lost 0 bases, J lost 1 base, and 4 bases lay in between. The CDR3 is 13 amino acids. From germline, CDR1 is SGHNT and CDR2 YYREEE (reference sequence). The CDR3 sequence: CASSLVSNTEAFF. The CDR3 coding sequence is TGTGCCAGCAGCTTGGTATCGAACACTGAAGCTTTCTTT. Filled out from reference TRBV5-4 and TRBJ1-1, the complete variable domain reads ETGVTQSPTHLIKTRGQQVTLRCSSQSGHNTVSWYQQALGQGPQFIFQYYREEENGRGNFPPRFSGLQFPNYSSELNVNALELDDSALYLCASSLVSNTEAFFGQGTRLTVV.

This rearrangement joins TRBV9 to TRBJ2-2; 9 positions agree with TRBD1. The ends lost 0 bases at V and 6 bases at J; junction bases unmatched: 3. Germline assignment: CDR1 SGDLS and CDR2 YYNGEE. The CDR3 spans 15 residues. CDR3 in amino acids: CASSVGQGVPGELFF. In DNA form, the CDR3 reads TGTGCCAGCAGCGTAGGACAGGGGGTTCCCGGGGAGCTGTTTTTT.

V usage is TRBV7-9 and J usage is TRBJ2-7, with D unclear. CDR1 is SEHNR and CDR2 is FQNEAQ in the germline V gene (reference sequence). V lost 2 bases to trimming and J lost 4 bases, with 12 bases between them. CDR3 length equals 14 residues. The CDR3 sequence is CASSLLEFWYEQYF. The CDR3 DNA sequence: TGTGCCAGCAGCTTACTGGAGTTCTGGTACGAGCAGTACTTC.

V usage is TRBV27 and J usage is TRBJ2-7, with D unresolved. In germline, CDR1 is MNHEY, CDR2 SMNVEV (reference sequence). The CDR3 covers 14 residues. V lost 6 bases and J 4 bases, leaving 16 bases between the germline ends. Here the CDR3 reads CASRPIPHFYEQYF. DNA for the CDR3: TGTGCCAGCAGGCCCATCCCCCACTTTTACGAGCAGTACTTC.

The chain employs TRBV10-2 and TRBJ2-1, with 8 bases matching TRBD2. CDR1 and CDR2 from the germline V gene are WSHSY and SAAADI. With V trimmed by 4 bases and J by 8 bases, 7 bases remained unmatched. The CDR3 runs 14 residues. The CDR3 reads CASSVSSGVDEQFF. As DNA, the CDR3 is TGCGCCAGCAGTGTCAGTAGCGGGGTCGATGAGCAGTTCTTC.

CDR3 region: CASSRGPGGDQPQHF. The CDR3 DNA reads as TGTGCCAGTAGTAGGGGCCCCGGGGGGGATCAGCCCCAGCATTTT. The V call is TRBV19, the J call TRBJ1-5; tentatively, D is TRBD1 (5 bases). This CDR3 contains 15 residues. V dropped 4 bases and J dropped 5 bases, with 15 bases sitting between them. CDR1 is LNHDA, CDR2 SQIVND, per germline (reference sequence). The whole variable domain, filled in from reference TRBV19 and TRBJ1-5, reads DGGITQSPKYLFRKEGQNVTLSCEQNLNHDAMYWYRQDPGQGLRLIYYSQIVNDFQKGDIAEGYSVSREKKESFPLTVTSAQKNPTAFYLCASSRGPGGDQPQHFGDGTRLSIL.